This T cell receptor (beta chain) is from a study of blood T cell repertoires in COVID-19. The count of this clone is one. The CDR3 length is 17 residues. V gave up 5 bases and J gave up 0 bases, with 19 bases separating them. Germline CDR1 and CDR2: MNHEY and SVGEGT. The table came from immunoSEQ multiplex PCR; TCRdb's copy has only in-frame clones and leaves some out. Of fewer than 300,000 clones in the sample, around 88% were seen once. Participants were aged roughly 18 to 95 years, lived in 20 to 25 US areas, and enrolled virtually. The rearrangement links TRBV6-2 or TRBV6-3 to TRBJ1-2; no clear D. Sequenced material: PBMCs or T cells enriched from blood (not recorded which). The receptor was derived from a man aged 35-49 years who had recovered from COVID-19. This chain's CDR3 is CASSTLNYSPANYGYTF. CDR3 DNA: TGTGCCAGCAGTACACTCAATTACAGCCCAGCTAACTATGGCTACACCTTC.